The T cell receptor beta chain under discussion was sequenced for a study of post-analysis software for immune sequencing data. For the study at large: Secondary progressive, relapsing-remitting and progressive-relapsing multiple sclerosis were among the included disease courses. Notes on the study in general: Patients carried roughly 5 TRBV segments more frequently than controls did, and TRBV5-6, TRBV5-1 and TRBV20-1 were among them.

The V gene end was trimmed by 6 bases and the J gene end by 4 bases; junction bases not matched to a gene: 22. This CDR3 is 20 amino acids long. CDR1 and CDR2 (germline): DFQATT, SNEGSKA (reference sequence). Incorporated into the TCR beta cDNA libraries were unique molecular identifiers, which served to reduce PCR and sequencing biases. TCRdb reanalysed the PCR reads using MiXCR and keeps one entry per CDR3 protein. Among approximately 690,000 distinct CDR3 sequences listed, more than 50% were seen once. This clonotype was seen a single time. The antigen is unknown. This receptor was identified in a girl aged 2 to 10 with multiple sclerosis. J is TRBJ2-5 and V is TRBV20-1; 14 bases are a match to TRBD2. Sequenced material: blood. DNA for the CDR3: TGCAGTGCGCCTACCCGCAGCGGGACTAGCGGGGGCTTTGGTCCAGAGACCCAGTACTTC. Its protein product is CSAPTRSGTSGGFGPETQYF.